The 26 T cell receptor beta chains reported below all come from one sample, sequenced in a study of blood T cell repertoires in COVID-19. Method: immunoSEQ multiplex PCR; TCRdb's copy keeps in-frame clones and lacks some. The sample has about 210,000 clones; just under 85% are singletons. The sample comprised peripheral blood. These receptor sequences come from a woman in her forties or fifties with active or convalescent COVID-19.

This rearrangement joins TRBV5-1 to TRBJ1-2, with D perhaps matching TRBD1 (6 bases). Germline CDR1 SGHRS, CDR2 YFSETQ. The CDR3 runs 15 residues. V dropped 0 bases and J dropped 5 bases, with 14 bases sitting between them. The CDR3 DNA reads TGCGCCAGCAGCTTGGTGACAGGAGGATCTTATGGCTACACCTTC. Translated: CASSLVTGGSYGYTF. The whole variable domain, remainder taken from reference TRBV5-1 and TRBJ1-2, is KAGVTQTPRYLIKTRGQQVTLSCSPISGHRSVSWYQQTPGQGLQFLFEYFSETQRNKGNFPGRFSGRQFSNSRSEMNVSTLELGDSALYLCASSLVTGGSYGYTFGSGTRLTVV.

V usage is TRBV29-1 and J usage is TRBJ1-1, with D unclear. Germline V CDR1 and CDR2: SQVTM, ANQGSEA. The CDR3 loop spans 12 amino acids. Trimming cost V 6 bases and J 2 bases, with 10 bases left between them. The CDR3 sequence is CSVERSNTEAFF. In DNA form, the CDR3 reads TGCAGCGTCGAACGGAGCAACACTGAAGCTTTCTTT.

Comment on this clone: An end of the junction differs from the germline gene, which may be a read error. This rearrangement joins TRBV6-1 to TRBJ1-2, with 8 bases that match TRBD1. CDR3 size: 14 residues. In germline, CDR1 is MNHNS, CDR2 SASEGT. CDR3: CASSEVAGGYDYTF. The DNA of the CDR3 is TGTGCCAGCAGTGAAGTGGCAGGGGGCTATGACTACACCTTC.

This sequence joins TRBV19 and TRBJ1-4; 7 bases are a match to TRBD1. J was trimmed by 7 bases and V by 10 bases; bases with no gene match: 9. Germline-derived CDR1 and CDR2 are LNHDA and SQIVND (reference sequence). CDR3 length equals 13 residues. The CDR3 is CATTRQGGEKLFF. The CDR3 DNA reads as TGTGCCACGACTCGACAGGGAGGTGAAAAACTGTTTTTT. The full variable domain, in which reference TRBV19 and TRBJ1-4 provide the parts outside the CDR3, is DGGITQSPKYLFRKEGQNVTLSCEQNLNHDAMYWYRQDPGQGLRLIYYSQIVNDFQKGDIAEGYSVSREKKESFPLTVTSAQKNPTAFYLCATTRQGGEKLFFGSGTQLSVL.

This chain joins TRBV6-1 and TRBJ2-7; D may be TRBD1 (5 bases). The length of the CDR3 is 15 residues. The germline V and J ends were trimmed by 1 base and 2 bases, with 12 bases remaining between them. The germline V gene encodes CDR1 MNHNS and CDR2 SASEGT. CDR3 in amino acids: CASSEDSVGAYEQYF. CDR3 sequence (DNA): TGTGCCAGCAGTGAAGATTCGGTAGGGGCCTACGAGCAGTACTTC.

The genes are TRBV10-3 and TRBJ1-3; TRBD1 might be the D (6 bases). Trimming pared 0 bases from V and 2 bases from J, leaving 11 bases between. The germline gives CDR1 ENHRY, CDR2 SYGVKD. The CDR3 totals 16 residues. The CDR3 loop is CAISESNGGAGNTIYF. The CDR3 DNA is TGTGCCATCAGTGAGTCGAATGGGGGCGCTGGAAACACCATATATTTT.

The CDR3 is CASSASSGITEQFF. The CDR3 DNA reads as TGTGCCAGCAGCGCCTCTAGCGGGATAACTGAGCAGTTCTTC. The gene calls are TRBV6-5 and TRBJ2-1; 9 bases fit TRBD2. The CDR3 has 14 amino acids. The V gene end was trimmed by 6 bases and the J gene end by 9 bases; junction bases not matched to a gene: 9. The germline V gene encodes CDR1 MNHEY and CDR2 SVGAGI.

The J gene is TRBJ1-4, the V gene TRBV11-2, with 9 bases matching TRBD1. CDR3 length: 14 amino acids. Trimming removed 5 bases from V and 5 bases from J; junction bases left unmatched: 3. The germline V gene encodes CDR1 SGHAT and CDR2 FQNNGV. The CDR3 loop reads CASSRDRVNEKLFF. The DNA for the CDR3 is TGTGCCAGCAGCCGGGACAGGGTGAATGAAAAACTGTTTTTT.

This chain links TRBV5-1 with TRBJ1-1; unclear D gene. This CDR3 contains 14 residues. Trimming cost V 0 bases and J 3 bases, with 9 bases left between them. Per germline, CDR1 SGHRS and CDR2 YFSETQ. CDR3 bases: TGCGCCAGCAGCTTGGTACCCGGGGACACTGAAGCTTTCTTT. Its protein is CASSLVPGDTEAFF.

V is TRBV5-1 and J is TRBJ1-2, with 9 bases lining up with TRBD1. The V gene's germline CDR1 is SGHRS and CDR2 YFSETQ. J lost 2 bases, V lost 3 bases, and 5 bases had no gene match. The CDR3 loop spans 15 amino acids. The CDR3 is CASSSRGTGNYGYTF. The DNA for the CDR3 is TGCGCCAGCAGCTCCCGTGGGACAGGGAACTATGGCTACACCTTC.

The chain recombines TRBV27 with TRBJ2-7, with D perhaps matching TRBD2 (7 bases). The V gene lost 6 bases and the J gene lost 2 bases, with 14 bases spanning the gap. The germline V gene has CDR1 MNHEY and CDR2 SMNVEV (reference sequence). This CDR3 is 14 amino acids long. Written as DNA, the CDR3 is TGTGCCAGCAGCCCGGGGGGCTTTACCTACGAGCAGTACTTC. Its protein is CASSPGGFTYEQYF.

The chain joins TRBV19 to TRBJ1-1; D not certain. Trimming removed 5 bases at V and 1 base at J, with 11 bases between. CDR1 is LNHDA and CDR2 is SQIVND in the germline V gene (reference sequence). CDR3 length equals 14 residues. This chain's CDR3 is CASSPRLRNTEAFF. The CDR3 coding sequence is TGTGCCAGTAGTCCCCGACTGAGGAACACTGAAGCTTTCTTT.

The chain has TRBV28 and TRBJ1-2, with D perhaps TRBD1 (5 bases). Trimming pared 5 bases from V and 7 bases from J, leaving 20 bases between. CDR1 is MDHEN, CDR2 SYDVKM, per germline. The CDR3 contains 15 residues. Written as DNA, the CDR3 is TGTGCCAGCAGTCCCGCCTCGAACAGGAGGGCTGGCTACACCTTC. Translation gives CASSPASNRRAGYTF.

Only one count was recorded for this clone. The V call is TRBV7-3, the J call TRBJ2-3; 12 bases are a match to TRBD2. Per germline, CDR1 SGHTA and CDR2 FQGTGA. V dropped 5 bases and J dropped 3; count of bases not matched to a gene: 3. The length of the CDR3 is 15 residues. DNA for the CDR3: TGTGCCAGCAGCAGACTAGCGGGAGTTACAGATACGCAGTATTTT. This translates into CASSRLAGVTDTQYF.

This clone has a single count. The chain recombines TRBV28 with TRBJ2-7, with 13 nucleotides matching TRBD2. J gave up 2 bases and V 5 bases, and 3 bases lay outside the gene matches. The CDR3 has 15 residues. The germline V gene encodes CDR1 MDHEN and CDR2 SYDVKM. CDR3 sequence (DNA): TGTGCCAGCAGTCCTGGACTAGCGGGGGCCTACGAGCAGTACTTC. Its translation: CASSPGLAGAYEQYF. The whole variable domain, remainder taken from reference TRBV28 and TRBJ2-7, is DVKVTQSSRYLVKRTGEKVFLECVQDMDHENMFWYRQDPGLGLRLIYFSYDVKMKEKGDIPEGYSVSREKKERFSLILESASTNQTSMYLCASSPGLAGAYEQYFGPGTRLTVT.

This rearrangement joins TRBV29-1 to TRBJ2-7; 9 bases are shared with TRBD1. Germline V gives CDR1 SQVTM, CDR2 ANQGSEA. The CDR3 runs to 12 residues. Trimming took 4 bases from V and 4 from J; bases not matched to a gene: 2. The CDR3 protein is CSVGDRVYEQYF. CDR3 sequence (DNA): TGCAGCGTTGGGGACAGGGTGTACGAGCAGTACTTC.

This clone is a singleton in its sample. This chain joins TRBV28 and TRBJ1-4; no reliable D call. This CDR3 comprises 15 residues. Germline V lookup: CDR1 MDHEN, CDR2 SYDVKM. Trimming left V 3 bases short and J 8 bases short, with 16 bases between. The CDR3 DNA follows: TGTGCCAGCAGTTTCGCACACCCAAGGAGAGAAAAACTGTTTTTT. Protein sequence: CASSFAHPRREKLFF.

The rearrangement uses TRBV5-1 and TRBJ2-5; 7 bases map to TRBD1. Trimming removed 4 bases from V and 2 bases from J; junction bases left unmatched: 8. This CDR3 has 15 amino acids. From germline, CDR1 is SGHRS and CDR2 YFSETQ. CDR3 coding DNA: TGCGCCAGCAGCCCACGGACAGGTCAACAAGAGACCCAGTACTTC. Protein: CASSPRTGQQETQYF. Full variable domain (remainder filled in from reference TRBV5-1 and TRBJ2-5): KAGVTQTPRYLIKTRGQQVTLSCSPISGHRSVSWYQQTPGQGLQFLFEYFSETQRNKGNFPGRFSGRQFSNSRSEMNVSTLELGDSALYLCASSPRTGQQETQYFGPGTRLLVL.

The chain combines TRBV6-6 with TRBJ1-2; the D is unclear. The CDR3 has 15 residues. Per the germline V gene, CDR1 is MNHNY and CDR2 is SVGAGI (reference sequence). Between the trimmed V and J ends, which lost 2 bases and 2 bases, there was a span of 12 bases. This chain's CDR3 is CASSYRERANYGYTF. The DNA of the CDR3 is TGTGCCAGCAGTTACCGAGAGAGGGCGAACTATGGCTACACCTTC.

The V call is TRBV21-1, the J call TRBJ2-5; the table's D gene call, TRBD2, was not cross checked with the DNA. TRBV21-1 is deemed a pseudogene. The CDR3 contains 13 residues. The CDR3 protein is CASSHRLEETQYF. Written as DNA, the CDR3 is TGTGCCAGCAGCCACCGACTCGAAGAGACCCAGTACTTC.

This chain uses TRBV20-1 with TRBJ1-2; no reliable D call. This CDR3 is built from 11 residues. V lost 5 bases to trimming and J lost 8 bases, with 12 bases between them. In germline, CDR1 is DFQATT, CDR2 SNEGSKA (reference sequence). The CDR3 is CSAYLEFGYTF. The CDR3 DNA reads as TGCAGTGCTTATCTCGAGTTCGGCTACACCTTC.

J is TRBJ2-2 and V is TRBV5-1, with D possibly being TRBD2 (6 bases). The CDR3 sequence is 14 residues long. Per germline, CDR1 SGHRS and CDR2 YFSETQ. V was cut by 6 bases and J by 3 bases, with 12 bases left in between. The CDR3: CASNRGTDTGELFF. The CDR3 DNA sequence: TGCGCCAGCAATCGGGGGACGGACACCGGGGAGCTGTTTTTT.

This rearrangement joins TRBV29-1 to TRBJ2-7; 10 nucleotides align to TRBD1. V was pared by 6 bases and J by 5 bases, with 10 bases of the junction left unmatched. Germline loops: CDR1 SQVTM, CDR2 ANQGSEA. The CDR3 is 14 amino acids. The CDR3 sequence: CSVVRDRGANEQYF. In DNA, the CDR3 is TGCAGCGTGGTCCGGGACAGGGGCGCCAACGAGCAGTACTTC.

The J gene is TRBJ1-2, the V gene TRBV28; D perhaps matches TRBD1 (6 bases). This CDR3 has 14 amino acids. Germline V gene data show CDR1 as MDHEN and CDR2 as SYDVKM. Trimming removed 6 bases at V and 5 bases at J, with 16 bases between. The CDR3: CASSLQGFRYGYTF. DNA for the CDR3: TGTGCCAGCAGCTTACAGGGCTTTAGGTATGGCTACACCTTC.

This clone was counted between two and nine times. V and J are TRBV6-5 and TRBJ1-2; D uncertain. Germline CDR1 and CDR2: MNHEY and SVGAGI. Trimming took off 7 bases at V and 4 bases at J, with 16 bases between the two ends. This CDR3 comprises 14 residues. The chain's CDR3 is CASNPERRSYGYTF. CDR3 sequence (DNA): TGTGCCAGCAACCCAGAGAGGAGGTCCTATGGCTACACCTTC.

J is TRBJ2-2 and V is TRBV3-1 (or the pseudogene TRBV3-2); TRBD2 is a possible D gene (7 bases). Germline V CDR1 and CDR2: LGHDT, YNNKEL (reference sequence). V lost 5 bases and J lost 1, with 14 bases in between. The CDR3 loop spans 16 amino acids. In nucleotides, the CDR3 is TGTGCCAGCAGCTTGAGAAGGGGGGGGAACACCGGGGAGCTGTTTTTT. Translating it yields CASSLRRGGNTGELFF.